What follows are 28 T cell receptor beta chains derived from one specimen sequenced in a study of shared clonotypes between healthy human individuals. Here immunoSEQ multiplex PCR was the method, and the copy in TCRdb shows in-frame clones only, minus some. The table has millions of clones, approximately 90% seen once; the top ten hold more than 0.12%. Input material: naive CD4+ T cells sorted from blood. As to subset: CD45RA+ positively selected. These receptors all come from a man aged 18 to 30 in good health.

V and J are TRBV5-1 and TRBJ2-1; maybe TRBD2 (6 bases). V was trimmed by 4 bases and J by 7 bases, leaving 18 bases between them. This CDR3 is 15 amino acids long. Germline values: CDR1 SGHRS, CDR2 YFSETQ. CDR3 in DNA: TGCGCCAGCAGCGGGGCTCAGTACCGGGGGAATGAGCAGTTCTTC. This translates into CASSGAQYRGNEQFF.

This chain joins TRBV5-1 and TRBJ1-1; D remains ambiguous. Germline V CDR1 and CDR2: SGHRS, YFSETQ. The CDR3 has 16 residues. Trimming shortened V by 0 bases and J by 0 bases, and 12 bases separated the two germline ends. CDR3 loop: CASSLEAGTLNTEAFF. The CDR3 nucleotides are TGCGCCAGCAGCTTGGAGGCAGGTACATTGAACACTGAAGCTTTCTTT.

The chain is built from TRBV10-2 and TRBJ2-5, with D tentatively TRBD1 or TRBD2 (5 bases each). Germline V lookup: CDR1 WSHSY, CDR2 SAAADI. The CDR3 covers 12 residues. Trimming cost V 5 bases and J 2 bases, with 6 bases left between them. The CDR3 region has the DNA TGCGCCAGCAGTTGGGGGCAAGAGACCCAGTACTTC. Encoded protein: CASSWGQETQYF.

The chain recombines TRBV5-1 with TRBJ1-1; D ambiguous. Germline loops: CDR1 SGHRS, CDR2 YFSETQ. This CDR3 contains 14 residues. Between the trimmed V and J ends, which lost 6 bases and 1 base, there was a span of 13 bases. Here the CDR3 DNA reads TGCGCCAGCACCACGACCCCAGGGAACACTGAAGCTTTCTTT. It yields the protein CASTTTPGNTEAFF.

Regarding this clone: The same CDR3 is also encoded by other DNA sequences in this sample. The chain links TRBV7-2 to TRBJ2-7, with 9 nucleotides matching TRBD2. This CDR3 has 15 amino acids. V trimming: 1 base; J trimming: 2 bases; junction bases outside the gene matches: 3. Germline V gives CDR1 SGHTA, CDR2 FQGNSA. CDR3 sequence: CASSLGLAATYEQYF. CDR3 coding DNA: TGTGCCAGCAGCTTAGGACTAGCGGCTACCTACGAGCAGTACTTC. Based on the CDR3 plus reference TRBV7-2 and TRBJ2-7, the full variable domain is GAGVSQSPSNKVTEKGKDVELRCDPISGHTALYWYRQSLGQGLEFLIYFQGNSAPDKSGLPSDRFSAERTGGSVSTLTIQRTQQEDSAVYLCASSLGLAATYEQYFGPGTRLTVT.

The rearrangement uses TRBV5-1 and TRBJ2-3; 9 nucleotides align to TRBD2. The CDR3 spans 15 residues. Germline V lookup: CDR1 SGHRS, CDR2 YFSETQ. Trimming cost V 5 bases and J 0 bases; bases outside gene matches: 4. The CDR3 region has the DNA TGCGCCAGCAGTCTAGCGGGGTGGAGCACAGATACGCAGTATTTT. It translates to CASSLAGWSTDTQYF.

The chain links TRBV19 to TRBJ2-2, with D unresolved. V was clipped by 6 bases and J by 1 base, with 15 bases between them. CDR3 length: 16 residues. Germline lookup yields CDR1 LNHDA and CDR2 SQIVND (reference sequence). The CDR3, as DNA: TGTGCCAGTAGAATCGGTCATAAGCAGAACACCGGGGAGCTGTTTTTT. Its translation: CASRIGHKQNTGELFF.

To note about this clone: The identical CDR3 is also encoded by other nucleotide sequences in the sample. This rearrangement joins TRBV25-1 to TRBJ2-7; D is unresolved. V lost 1 base and J 3 bases, leaving 10 bases between the germline ends. The CDR3 length is 14 residues. CDR1 is MGHDK, CDR2 SYGVNS, per germline. The CDR3 spells CASSESGRDYEQYF. CDR3 in DNA: TGTGCCAGCAGTGAATCCGGCCGAGACTACGAGCAGTACTTC.

The chain joins TRBV27 to TRBJ2-1; a weak D match, TRBD2 (6 bases). This CDR3 has 15 residues. The V end was cut by 3 bases, the J end by 2 bases, with 11 bases between. Germline loops: CDR1 MNHEY, CDR2 SMNVEV (reference sequence). The DNA of the CDR3 is TGTGCCAGCAGTTTTATTAGCGGAGCCTACAATGAGCAGTTCTTC. Amino acid sequence: CASSFISGAYNEQFF.

The rearrangement uses TRBV7-2 and TRBJ2-3, with D possibly being TRBD1 or TRBD2 (6 bases each). The CDR3 covers 12 residues. Germline V CDR1 and CDR2: SGHTA, FQGNSA. Trimming cost V 8 bases and J 3 bases, with 9 bases left between them. CDR3 amino acids: CASGGRTDTQYF. CDR3 coding DNA: TGTGCCAGCGGGGGGCGGACAGATACGCAGTATTTT.

The rearrangement uses TRBV30 and TRBJ2-3; 8 bases match TRBD2. The germline V gene encodes CDR1 GTSNPN and CDR2 SVGIG (reference sequence). This CDR3 has 12 amino acids. The V gene end was trimmed by 0 bases and the J gene end by 12 bases; junction bases not matched to a gene: 5. The CDR3 loop reads CAWSVSSGPQYF. The CDR3 DNA sequence: TGTGCCTGGAGTGTATCTAGCGGGCCCCAGTATTTT.

The CDR3 bases are TGTGCCAGTAGTATAATAGTCGCGGGAGGGCCGGGATACAATGAGCAGTTCTTC. This gives the protein CASSIIVAGGPGYNEQFF. This chain connects TRBV19 to TRBJ2-1; 9 positions match TRBD2. The CDR3 is 18 amino acids. After removal of 2 bases from V and 4 bases from J, the junction contained 12 bases not matched to a gene. Per the germline V gene, CDR1 is LNHDA and CDR2 is SQIVND (reference sequence). Full variable domain (outside the CDR3, taken from reference TRBV19 and TRBJ2-1): DGGITQSPKYLFRKEGQNVTLSCEQNLNHDAMYWYRQDPGQGLRLIYYSQIVNDFQKGDIAEGYSVSREKKESFPLTVTSAQKNPTAFYLCASSIIVAGGPGYNEQFFGPGTRLTVL.

The chain recombines TRBV18 with TRBJ1-2; 10 bases match TRBD1. CDR1 is KGHSH and CDR2 is LQKENI in the germline V gene. The J segment lost 10 bases and the V segment lost 6 bases, leaving 8 bases of the junction unmatched. The CDR3 is 13 residues long. CDR3 residues: CASSFGTGEPYTF. CDR3 nucleotides: TGTGCCAGCTCTTTCGGGACAGGGGAGCCCTACACCTTC.

This rearrangement joins TRBV5-1 to TRBJ1-6; 9 nucleotides line up with TRBD1. This CDR3 is 16 amino acids long. V trimming: 4 bases; J trimming: 5 bases; junction bases outside the gene matches: 7. Germline V gene lookup returns CDR1 SGHRS and CDR2 YFSETQ. CDR3 DNA: TGCGCCAGCAGCCGGACAGGGGTGTCCGATAATTCACCCCTCCACTTT. Translating gives CASSRTGVSDNSPLHF.

The J gene is TRBJ2-3, the V gene TRBV5-1, with 9 bases lining up with TRBD2. CDR1 is SGHRS, CDR2 YFSETQ, per germline. This CDR3 region has 21 residues. The V and J ends lost 0 bases and 8 bases, in that order; junction bases with no gene match: 25. CDR3 residues: CASSLGGPASGMPPPRRTQYF. The CDR3 DNA follows: TGCGCCAGCAGCTTGGGGGGCCCGGCTAGCGGGATGCCTCCTCCACGTCGTACGCAGTATTTT. Looking up the rest from reference TRBV5-1 and TRBJ2-3 gives the full variable domain: KAGVTQTPRYLIKTRGQQVTLSCSPISGHRSVSWYQQTPGQGLQFLFEYFSETQRNKGNFPGRFSGRQFSNSRSEMNVSTLELGDSALYLCASSLGGPASGMPPPRRTQYFGPGTRLTVL.

The chain couples TRBV6-5 to TRBJ2-1; D possibly corresponds to TRBD1 (5 bases). The CDR3 consists of 14 residues. V lost 5 bases, J lost 0 bases, and 8 bases lay in between. From germline, CDR1 is MNHEY and CDR2 SVGAGI. For the CDR3, the DNA is TGTGCCAGCAGTCTACAGGACTCCTACAATGAGCAGTTCTTC. Residues: CASSLQDSYNEQFF.

This rearrangement joins TRBV6-4 to TRBJ2-3, with D tentatively TRBD1 (6 bases). The CDR3 extends over 15 amino acids. The germline V and J ends were trimmed by 3 bases and 5 bases, with 15 bases remaining between them. Germline CDR1 MRHNA, CDR2 SNTAGT. For the CDR3, the DNA is TGTGCCAGCAGTGAACAGGCAGGGGTTGTAGATACGCAGTATTTT. It is translated as CASSEQAGVVDTQYF.

The CDR3 DNA reads as TGTGCCAGCTCACCGGGGGTTGGACAGACTGGCTCACCCCTCCACTTT. This codes for CASSPGVGQTGSPLHF. V gene TRBV18 combines with J gene TRBJ1-6, with a tentative D call TRBD1 (6 bases). The length of the CDR3 is 16 residues. With 3 bases removed from V and 10 bases from J, the gap between germline ends came to 19 bases. Germline V gives CDR1 KGHSH, CDR2 LQKENI.

The chain recombines TRBV4-2 with TRBJ2-5; 10 bases are a match to TRBD2. Germline lookup yields CDR1 LGHNA and CDR2 YNFKEQ. Trimming cost V 8 bases and J 5 bases; bases outside gene matches: 11. CDR3 length equals 15 residues. The CDR3 DNA follows: TGTGCCAGCTCCGGCCAGCGGGAGGGTTGGGAGACCCAGTACTTC. Translating gives CASSGQREGWETQYF.

J is TRBJ2-7 and V is TRBV6-1; 7 positions agree with TRBD1. The CDR3 runs 15 residues. Per the germline V gene, CDR1 is MNHNS and CDR2 is SASEGT. The J segment lost 2 bases and the V segment lost 3 bases, leaving 7 bases of the junction unmatched. CDR3 residues: CASSDGGQAAYEQYF. In DNA, the CDR3 is TGTGCCAGCAGTGATGGAGGACAGGCCGCCTACGAGCAGTACTTC.

This clone was counted a single time. This chain links TRBV5-3 with TRBJ2-5, with 8 nucleotides matching TRBD1. TRBV5-3 is reported as an ORF; its role is uncertain. The CDR3 spans 17 residues. V lost 4 bases to trimming and J lost 1 base; unmatched junction nucleotides: 12. CDR3 amino acids: CARSPASGTGLQETQYF. The CDR3 DNA sequence: TGTGCCAGAAGCCCGGCTTCCGGGACAGGCCTCCAAGAGACCCAGTACTTC.

The chain combines TRBV30 with TRBJ2-5, with TRBD1 identical over 7 bases. Germline loops: CDR1 GTSNPN, CDR2 SVGIG (reference sequence). V lost 5 bases, J lost 2 bases, and 8 bases stayed unmatched. The CDR3 spans 14 residues. CDR3 residues: CAWGYVTGQETQYF. The CDR3 bases are TGTGCCTGGGGGTATGTGACAGGGCAAGAGACCCAGTACTTC.

With respect to this clone: Other DNA sequences in this sample translate to the same CDR3. The rearrangement links TRBV12-5 to TRBJ1-5; D remains unclear. The germline V gene encodes CDR1 LGHNT and CDR2 FRNRAP. This CDR3 has 11 residues. V was shortened by 3 bases and J by 7 bases, with 4 bases between the two germline ends. As DNA, the CDR3 is TGTGCTAGTGGTTTTGACCAGCCCCAGCATTTT. It specifies CASGFDQPQHF.

This clone appeared once. This rearrangement joins TRBV19 to TRBJ1-3; 7 bases line up with TRBD1. This CDR3 has 14 amino acids. Trimming removed 7 bases from V and 1 base from J; junction bases left unmatched: 4. Germline CDR1 reads LNHDA; CDR2 reads SQIVND (reference sequence). CDR3 DNA: TGTGCCAGTAAACAGGGGACTTCTGGAAACACCATATATTTT. Its protein is CASKQGTSGNTIYF.

The CDR3 loop reads CSVWTGANTEAFF. DNA for the CDR3: TGCAGCGTTTGGACAGGGGCGAACACTGAAGCTTTCTTT. The chain joins TRBV29-1 to TRBJ1-1; TRBD1 agrees at 9 bases. This CDR3 comprises 13 residues. With V trimmed by 5 bases and J by 1 base, 2 bases remained unmatched. Germline CDR1 is SQVTM and CDR2 is ANQGSEA.

The rearrangement joins TRBV5-1 to TRBJ2-5, with 7 bases matching TRBD2. The V gene end was trimmed by 2 bases and the J gene end by 3 bases; junction bases not matched to a gene: 7. The CDR3 length is 15 residues. Germline CDR1 SGHRS, CDR2 YFSETQ. This CDR3 reads CASSFLGLAEETQYF. The CDR3, as DNA: TGCGCCAGCAGCTTTCTGGGGCTAGCGGAAGAGACCCAGTACTTC.

The chain carries TRBV6-1 and TRBJ1-6, with no clear D. In germline, CDR1 is MNHNS, CDR2 SASEGT. Trimming stripped 6 bases from V and 7 bases from J, with 13 bases between. The CDR3 length is 14 residues. The CDR3 here is CASRGWQMNSPLHF. CDR3 coding DNA: TGTGCCAGCAGAGGGTGGCAGATGAATTCACCCCTCCACTTT.

The V and J genes are TRBV2 and TRBJ1-5; a possible D gene is TRBD1 (6 bases). The CDR3 has 13 amino acids. The ends were cut back, 7 bases at V and 4 bases at J, with 11 bases in the middle. Per the germline V gene, CDR1 is SNHLY and CDR2 is FYNNEI. The CDR3 here is CASKRQANQPQHF. In DNA, the CDR3 is TGTGCCAGCAAGCGACAGGCGAATCAGCCCCAGCATTTT.